This T cell receptor (beta chain) was recorded in a study of blood T cell repertoires in COVID-19. Study summary: The origin of the acute and convalescent COVID-19 samples was the United States, Italy and Spain. T cells, B-cell-depleted T cells, or PBMCs supplied cDNA or gDNA.

Germline CDR1 is LNHNV and CDR2 is YYDKDF (reference sequence). CDR3 length: 19 residues. J was trimmed by 4 bases and V by 0 bases; bases with no gene match: 13. Per the original data handling: Amplification with reference gene primers provided the estimates of nucleated cell counts. The table came from immunoSEQ multiplex PCR; TCRdb's copy has only in-frame clones and leaves some out. That table is the source of V, J and clone size, and D and trimming were worked out from the DNA. The sample gives 130,000 to 150,000 clones, more than 65% of which show up once; about an eighth is in the top ten. The J gene is TRBJ1-5, the V gene TRBV15; TRBD1 agrees at 9 bases. The sequencing input was peripheral blood. This clonotype was sampled from a man older than 75 with acute or convalescent COVID-19. The CDR3 loop is CATSRDRGRDRAFNQPQHF. Written as DNA, the CDR3 is TGTGCCACCAGCAGAGATCGTGGCCGGGACAGGGCGTTTAATCAGCCCCAGCATTTT.